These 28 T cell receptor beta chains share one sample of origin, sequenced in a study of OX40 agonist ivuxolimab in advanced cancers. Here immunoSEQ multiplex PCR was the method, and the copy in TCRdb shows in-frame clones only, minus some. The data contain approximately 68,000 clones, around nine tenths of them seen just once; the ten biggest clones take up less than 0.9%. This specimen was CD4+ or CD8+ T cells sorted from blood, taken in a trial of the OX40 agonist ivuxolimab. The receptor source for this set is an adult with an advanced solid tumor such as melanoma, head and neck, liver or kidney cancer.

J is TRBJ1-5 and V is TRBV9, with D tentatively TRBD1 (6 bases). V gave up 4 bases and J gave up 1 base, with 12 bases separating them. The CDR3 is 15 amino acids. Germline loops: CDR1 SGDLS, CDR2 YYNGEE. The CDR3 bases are TGTGCCAGCAGCCCGGAGGGGGGGAGCAATCAGCCCCAGCATTTT. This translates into CASSPEGGSNQPQHF.

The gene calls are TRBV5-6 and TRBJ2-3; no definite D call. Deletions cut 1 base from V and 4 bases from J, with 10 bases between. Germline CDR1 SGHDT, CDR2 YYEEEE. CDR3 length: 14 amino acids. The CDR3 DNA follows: TGTGCCAGCAGCTTGAGGCGGAAACCAGATACGCAGTATTTT. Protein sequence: CASSLRRKPDTQYF.

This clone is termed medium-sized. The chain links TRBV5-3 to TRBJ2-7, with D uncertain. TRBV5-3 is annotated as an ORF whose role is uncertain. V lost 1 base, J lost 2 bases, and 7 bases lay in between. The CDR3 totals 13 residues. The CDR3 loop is CARSLTAAYEQYF. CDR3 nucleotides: TGTGCCAGAAGCTTGACAGCAGCCTACGAGCAGTACTTC.

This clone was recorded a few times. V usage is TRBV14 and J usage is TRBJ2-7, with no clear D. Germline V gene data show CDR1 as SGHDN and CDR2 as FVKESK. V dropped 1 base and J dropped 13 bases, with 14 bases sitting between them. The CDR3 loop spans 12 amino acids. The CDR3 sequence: CASSQGFAGSYF. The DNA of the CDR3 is TGTGCCAGCAGCCAAGGTTTTGCCGGGTCTTACTTC.

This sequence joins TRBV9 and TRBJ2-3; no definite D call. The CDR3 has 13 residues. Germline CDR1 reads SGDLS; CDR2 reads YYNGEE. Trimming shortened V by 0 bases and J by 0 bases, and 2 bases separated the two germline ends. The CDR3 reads CASSVVSTDTQYF. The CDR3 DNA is TGTGCCAGCAGCGTAGTAAGCACAGATACGCAGTATTTT.

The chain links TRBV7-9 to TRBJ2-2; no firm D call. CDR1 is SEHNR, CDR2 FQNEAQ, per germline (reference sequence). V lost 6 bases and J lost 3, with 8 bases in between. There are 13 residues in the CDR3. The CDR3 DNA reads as TGTGCCAGCAGGCAGAGAGACACCGGGGAGCTGTTTTTT. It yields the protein CASRQRDTGELFF.

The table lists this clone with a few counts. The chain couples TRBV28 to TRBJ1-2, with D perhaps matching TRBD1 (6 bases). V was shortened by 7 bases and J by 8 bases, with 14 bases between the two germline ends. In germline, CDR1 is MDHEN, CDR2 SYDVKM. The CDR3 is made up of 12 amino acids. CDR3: CASTSGGLGYTF. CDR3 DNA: TGTGCCAGCACCTCCGGGGGCCTAGGCTACACCTTC.

CDR3 residues: CASSWTGTNYGYTF. The CDR3 bases are TGCGCCAGCAGCTGGACAGGGACTAACTATGGCTACACCTTC. The chain combines TRBV5-1 with TRBJ1-2, with TRBD1 matching 8 bases. Trimming removed 3 bases from V and 0 bases from J; junction bases left unmatched: 1. CDR3 length: 14 residues. Germline-derived CDR1 and CDR2 are SGHRS and YFSETQ.

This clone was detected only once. This CDR3 reads CASRNDGLDYGYTF. Here the CDR3 DNA reads TGTGCCAGCAGAAACGATGGGCTCGACTATGGCTACACCTTC. V gene TRBV6-6 combines with J gene TRBJ1-2; unclear D gene. V was shortened by 6 bases and J by 3 bases, with 14 bases between the two germline ends. The CDR3 is made up of 14 amino acids. CDR1 is MNHNY and CDR2 is SVGAGI in the germline V gene (reference sequence).

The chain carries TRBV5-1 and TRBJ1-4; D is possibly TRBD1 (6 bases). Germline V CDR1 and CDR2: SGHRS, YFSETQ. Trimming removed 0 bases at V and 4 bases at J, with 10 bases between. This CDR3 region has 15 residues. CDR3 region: CASSLVGGNNEKLFF. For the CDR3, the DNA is TGCGCCAGCAGCTTGGTAGGGGGGAATAATGAAAAACTGTTTTTT. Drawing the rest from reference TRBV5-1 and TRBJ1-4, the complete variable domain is KAGVTQTPRYLIKTRGQQVTLSCSPISGHRSVSWYQQTPGQGLQFLFEYFSETQRNKGNFPGRFSGRQFSNSRSEMNVSTLELGDSALYLCASSLVGGNNEKLFFGSGTQLSVL.

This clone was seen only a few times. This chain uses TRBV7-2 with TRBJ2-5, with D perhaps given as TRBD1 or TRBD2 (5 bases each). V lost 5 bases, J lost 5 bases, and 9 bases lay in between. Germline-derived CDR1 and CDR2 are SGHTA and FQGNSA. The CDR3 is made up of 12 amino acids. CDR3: CASSRGPETQYF. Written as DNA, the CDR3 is TGTGCCAGCAGCCGGGGACCGGAGACCCAGTACTTC.

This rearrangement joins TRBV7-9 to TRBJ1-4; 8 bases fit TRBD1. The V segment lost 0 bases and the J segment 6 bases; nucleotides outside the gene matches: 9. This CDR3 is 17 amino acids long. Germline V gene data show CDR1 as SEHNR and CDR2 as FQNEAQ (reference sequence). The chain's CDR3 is CASSLAGQGQSYEKLFF. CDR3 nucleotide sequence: TGTGCCAGCAGCTTAGCAGGACAGGGCCAGAGTTATGAAAAACTGTTTTTT.

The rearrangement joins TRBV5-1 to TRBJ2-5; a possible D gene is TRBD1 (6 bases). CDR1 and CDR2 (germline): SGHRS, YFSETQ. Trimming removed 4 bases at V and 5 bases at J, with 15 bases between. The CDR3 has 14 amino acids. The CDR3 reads CASSLQGLSETQYF. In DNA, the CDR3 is TGCGCCAGCAGCCTACAGGGCCTTTCTGAGACCCAGTACTTC.

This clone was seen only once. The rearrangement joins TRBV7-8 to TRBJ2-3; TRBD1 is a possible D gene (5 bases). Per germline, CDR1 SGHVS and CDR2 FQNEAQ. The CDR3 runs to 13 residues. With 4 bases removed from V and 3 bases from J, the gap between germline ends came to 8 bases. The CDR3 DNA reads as TGTGCCAGCAGCTCCCACAGGACAGATACGCAGTATTTT. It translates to CASSSHRTDTQYF.

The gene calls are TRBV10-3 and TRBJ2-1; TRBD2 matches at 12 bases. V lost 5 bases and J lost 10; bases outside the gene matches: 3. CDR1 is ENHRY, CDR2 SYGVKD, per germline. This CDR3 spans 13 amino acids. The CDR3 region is CAISSGTSGEQFF. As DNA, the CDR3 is TGTGCCATCAGTTCCGGGACTAGCGGGGAGCAGTTCTTC.

In DNA form, the CDR3 reads TGTGCCAGCAGTAGCGGGGGGGCAGGGAAAGAGACCCAGTACTTC. Translation: CASSSGGAGKETQYF. This chain uses TRBV28 with TRBJ2-5; 10 bases map to TRBD2. This CDR3 comprises 15 residues. Germline CDR1 reads MDHEN; CDR2 reads SYDVKM. With V trimmed by 5 bases and J by 3 bases, 6 bases remained unmatched.

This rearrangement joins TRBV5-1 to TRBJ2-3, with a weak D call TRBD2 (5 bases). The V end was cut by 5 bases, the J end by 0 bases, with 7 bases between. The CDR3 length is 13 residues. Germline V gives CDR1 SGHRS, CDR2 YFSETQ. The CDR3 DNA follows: TGCGCCAGCAGTCGGGAAAGCACAGATACGCAGTATTTT. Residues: CASSRESTDTQYF.

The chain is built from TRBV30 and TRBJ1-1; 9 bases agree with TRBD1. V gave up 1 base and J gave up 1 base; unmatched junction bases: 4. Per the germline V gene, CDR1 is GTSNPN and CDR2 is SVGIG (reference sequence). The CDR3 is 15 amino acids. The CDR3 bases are TGTGCCTGGAGTGACCCGGGACAGGGGAACACTGAAGCTTTCTTT. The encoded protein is CAWSDPGQGNTEAFF.

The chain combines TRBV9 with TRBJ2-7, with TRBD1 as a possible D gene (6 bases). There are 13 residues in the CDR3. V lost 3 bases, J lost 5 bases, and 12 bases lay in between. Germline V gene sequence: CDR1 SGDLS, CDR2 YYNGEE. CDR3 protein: CASSATGLDEQYF. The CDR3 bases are TGTGCCAGCAGCGCGACAGGTCTGGACGAGCAGTACTTC.

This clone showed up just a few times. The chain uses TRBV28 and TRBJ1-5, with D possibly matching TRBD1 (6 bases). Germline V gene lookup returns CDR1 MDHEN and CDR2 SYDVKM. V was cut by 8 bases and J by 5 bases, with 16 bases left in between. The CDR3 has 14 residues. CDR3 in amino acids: CASHGGQGHQPQHF. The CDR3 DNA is TGTGCCAGCCACGGGGGGCAGGGGCATCAGCCCCAGCATTTT.

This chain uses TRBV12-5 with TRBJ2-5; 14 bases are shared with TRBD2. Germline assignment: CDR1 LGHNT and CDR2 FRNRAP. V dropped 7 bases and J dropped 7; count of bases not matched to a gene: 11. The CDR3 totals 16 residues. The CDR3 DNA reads TGTGCTAGTGCCTTGACTAGCGGGAGGGATCCGGGGACCCAGTACTTC. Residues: CASALTSGRDPGTQYF.

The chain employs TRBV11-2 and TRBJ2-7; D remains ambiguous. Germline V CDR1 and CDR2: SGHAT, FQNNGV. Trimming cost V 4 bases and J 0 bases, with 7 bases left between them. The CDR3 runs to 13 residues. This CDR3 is CASSSPRSYEQYF. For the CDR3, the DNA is TGTGCCAGCAGCTCCCCACGCTCCTACGAGCAGTACTTC.

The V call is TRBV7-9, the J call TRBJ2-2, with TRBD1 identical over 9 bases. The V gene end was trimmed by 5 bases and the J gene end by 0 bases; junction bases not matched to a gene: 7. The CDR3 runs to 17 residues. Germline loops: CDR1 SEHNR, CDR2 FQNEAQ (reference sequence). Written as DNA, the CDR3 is TGTGCCAGCAGCCCGGGACAGGGAGCCGCGAACACCGGGGAGCTGTTTTTT. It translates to CASSPGQGAANTGELFF. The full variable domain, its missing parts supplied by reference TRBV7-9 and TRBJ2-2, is DTGVSQNPRHKITKRGQNVTFRCDPISEHNRLYWYRQTLGQGPEFLTYFQNEAQLEKSRLLSDRFSAERPKGSFSTLEIQRTEQGDSAMYLCASSPGQGAANTGELFFGEGSRLTVL.

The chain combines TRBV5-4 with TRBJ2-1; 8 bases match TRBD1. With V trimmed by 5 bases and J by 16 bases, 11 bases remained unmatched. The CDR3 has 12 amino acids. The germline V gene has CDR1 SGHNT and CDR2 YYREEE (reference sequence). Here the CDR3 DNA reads TGTGCCAGCAGTCAGGACAGGGCTAAAGGATTCTTC. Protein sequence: CASSQDRAKGFF.

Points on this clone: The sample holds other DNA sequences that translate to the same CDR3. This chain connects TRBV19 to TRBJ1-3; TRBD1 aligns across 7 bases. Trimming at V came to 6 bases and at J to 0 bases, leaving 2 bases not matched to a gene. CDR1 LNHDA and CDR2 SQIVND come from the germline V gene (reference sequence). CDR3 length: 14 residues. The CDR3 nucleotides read TGTGCCAGTAGCCGGGACAGCTCTGGAAACACCATATATTTT. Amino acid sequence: CASSRDSSGNTIYF.

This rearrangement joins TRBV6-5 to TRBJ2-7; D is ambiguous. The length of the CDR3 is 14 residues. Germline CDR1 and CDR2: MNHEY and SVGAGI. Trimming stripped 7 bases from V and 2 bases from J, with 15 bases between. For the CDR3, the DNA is TGTGCCAGCATATCGAGGACGAACCCCTACGAGCAGTACTTC. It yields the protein CASISRTNPYEQYF.

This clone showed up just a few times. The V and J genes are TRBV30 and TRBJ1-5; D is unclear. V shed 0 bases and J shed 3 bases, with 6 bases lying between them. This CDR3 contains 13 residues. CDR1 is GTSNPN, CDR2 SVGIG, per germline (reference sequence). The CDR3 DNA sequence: TGTGCCTGGAGTGTAAACCCCAATCAGCCCCAGCATTTT. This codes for CAWSVNPNQPQHF.

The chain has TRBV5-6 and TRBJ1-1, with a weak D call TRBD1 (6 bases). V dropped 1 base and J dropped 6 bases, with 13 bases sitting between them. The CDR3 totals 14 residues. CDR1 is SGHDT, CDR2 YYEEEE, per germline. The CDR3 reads CASSLWGARSEAFF. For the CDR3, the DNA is TGTGCCAGCAGCTTGTGGGGGGCGCGATCTGAAGCTTTCTTT.